This T cell receptor (beta chain) was captured in a study of T-cell memory formation after mild COVID-19. Study details: Most TCR clusters belonged to a single donor.

General observations from the study: Certain responding clones were present in pre-infection memory, suggesting participation of cross-reactive memory. The study found contracting CD4+ clones mainly in CM and EM and contracting CD8+ clones in EMRA.

V lost 2 bases and J lost 6, with 15 bases in between. This CDR3 comprises 15 residues. Germline lookup yields CDR1 SGHTA and CDR2 FQGNSA. For this clonotype: Its antigen is not known.

With constant-segment primers, 5'RACE yielded cDNA libraries of TCR alpha and TCR beta that carried sample barcodes and UMIs. From the 5' RACE reads, TCRdb called clonotypes with MiXCR, one entry per CDR3 protein. Counted here are more than 400,000 distinct CDR3 sequences, 15% to 20% occurring once; the ten biggest clones make up about 12%. This sequence originates from an adult woman who had mild COVID-19 (a few samples of this study predate the infection). Cell type and time point are not known. The sample was PBMCs or a T cell subset sorted from them (not recorded which). V is TRBV7-2 and J is TRBJ2-3; D remains ambiguous. The CDR3 sequence is CASSLMNQVTDTQYF. The CDR3 nucleotides are TGTGCCAGCAGCTTAATGAATCAGGTGACGGATACGCAGTATTTT.